This T cell receptor beta chain originates from a study of identical twins' blood T cells. In TCRdb, the 5' RACE reads were re-called with MiXCR into one record per CDR3 protein. The table shows 350,000 to 400,000 distinct CDR3 sequences, with over 25% occurring only once. Study-wide points: Out-of-frame TCRbeta clonotypes reportedly had markedly more similar V usage in twins than unrelated donors.

About this clonotype itself: The antigen is unknown.

The CDR3 consists of 14 residues. Germline loops: CDR1 SEHNR, CDR2 FQNEAQ (reference sequence). After removal of 5 bases from V and 9 bases from J, the junction contained 6 bases not matched to a gene. This clonotype originated in a woman aged 18 to 50 in good health. The genes are TRBV7-9 and TRBJ2-3; the match to TRBD2 covers 12 bases. Sequences were obtained from PBMCs. CDR3: CASSRLAGVRTQYF. For the CDR3, the DNA is TGTGCCAGCAGCCGACTAGCGGGAGTCAGGACGCAGTATTTT.